These T cell receptor beta chains were read from a single sample in a study of CD8 T cells in ankylosing spondylitis. TCRdb ran MiXCR on the 5' RACE reads and lists one entry per CDR3 protein. The table shows 750,000 to 850,000 distinct CDR3 sequences, with about 10% occurring only once. Sequenced input: blood, either unsorted or a sorted T cell fraction (not recorded which). These receptor sequences come from a male donor with ankylosing spondylitis. The CDR3 runs from the conserved cysteine through the conserved F or W. Each record gives: D gene, J gene, V gene, clone size, CDR3 DNA, CDR3 protein. A D gene is named only where the DNA matches it firmly. Not all rows give a size; the values are once, few, many and, for expanded clones, a class.

D: TRBD1
J: TRBJ1-2
V: TRBV4-3
size: few
DNA: TGCGCCAGCAGCCAAGAAACAGGGGGCGGGTATGGCTACACCTTC
CDR3: CASSQETGGGYGYTF

D: NA
J: TRBJ2-7
V: TRBV5-1
size: NA
DNA: TGCGCCAGCAGCTTGGAAGGTTACGGCGAGCAGTACTTC
CDR3: CASSLEGYGEQYF

D: TRBD2
J: TRBJ2-1
V: TRBV5-1
size: NA
DNA: TGCGCCAGCAGCTTGACTAGCGGGAGGTACTCCTACAATGAGCAGTTCTTC
CDR3: CASSLTSGRYSYNEQFF

D: NA
J: TRBJ2-5
V: TRBV25-1
size: NA
DNA: TGTGCCAGCAGTCCATCCGCTGAGACCCAGTACTTC
CDR3: CASSPSAETQYF

D: NA
J: TRBJ2-1
V: TRBV29-1
size: many
DNA: TGCAGCGTTGAAACACGGCTTACCTACAATGAGCAGTTCTTC
CDR3: CSVETRLTYNEQFF

D: NA
J: TRBJ1-2
V: TRBV20-1
size: few
DNA: TGCAGTGCTCTAAGTTTAGGCTACACCTTC
CDR3: CSALSLGYTF

D: NA
J: TRBJ1-6
V: TRBV12-3/TRBV12-4
size: many
DNA: TGTGCCAGCAGTTCGTCCTTCTTGGATTCACCCCTCCACTTT
CDR3: CASSSSFLDSPLHF

D: NA
J: TRBJ2-3
V: TRBV20-1
size: NA
DNA: TGCAGTGCTAGAGTTAGAGCCAGGGGAACAGATACGCAGTATTTT
CDR3: CSARVRARGTDTQYF

D: NA
J: TRBJ2-7
V: TRBV21-1
size: NA
DNA: TGTGCCAGCAGCACAGACTCGGGAGTAGTAGACGAGCAGTACTTC
CDR3: CASSTDSGVVDEQYF

D: NA
J: TRBJ2-3
V: TRBV20-1
size: few
DNA: TGCAGTGCTAGAGGAAGGATAGCAGATACGCAGTATTTT
CDR3: CSARGRIADTQYF

D: NA
J: TRBJ2-2
V: TRBV6-5
size: few
DNA: TGTGCCAGCAGTTACTCTGGTCTTGGGTCGAACACCGGGGAGCTGTTTTTT
CDR3: CASSYSGLGSNTGELFF

D: NA
J: TRBJ1-5
V: TRBV10-3
size: many
DNA: TGTGCCACCACGGAACAGGGCTTCGGCAATCAGCCCCAGCATTTT
CDR3: CATTEQGFGNQPQHF

D: NA
J: TRBJ1-3
V: TRBV6-5
size: NA
DNA: TGTGCCAGCAGTAACCCCCCCTTGGGGATGAACACCATATATTTT
CDR3: CASSNPPLGMNTIYF

D: TRBD1
J: TRBJ2-1
V: TRBV7-2
size: many
DNA: TGTGCCAGCAGCTTAGATACAGGGGGCAATGAGCAGTTCTTC
CDR3: CASSLDTGGNEQFF

D: NA
J: TRBJ2-3
V: TRBV7-2
size: NA
DNA: TGTGCCAGCAGCTTAGGAGGACTCGGGCCAACAGATACGCAGTATTTT
CDR3: CASSLGGLGPTDTQYF

D: NA
J: TRBJ2-7
V: TRBV6-2/TRBV6-3
size: NA
DNA: TGTGCCAGCAGCGACAGCTTCTACGAGCAGTACTTC
CDR3: CASSDSFYEQYF

D: NA
J: TRBJ2-5
V: TRBV7-2
size: few
DNA: TGTGCCAGCAGTCCCGGGTGGGATGGCGAGACCCAGTACTTC
CDR3: CASSPGWDGETQYF

D: NA
J: TRBJ1-6
V: TRBV7-2
size: many
DNA: TGTGCCAGCAGCTTAAGGCAGGGTGATTCACCCCTCCACTTT
CDR3: CASSLRQGDSPLHF

D: NA
J: TRBJ1-1
V: TRBV20-1
size: few
DNA: TGCAGTGCAAAGCAAGGGGGTACGGTCAGATCTGAAGCTTTCTTT
CDR3: CSAKQGGTVRSEAFF

D: NA
J: TRBJ1-1
V: TRBV20-1
size: NA
DNA: TGCAGTGCTCCCTCTGAGGGTGGGCAAAACACTGAAGCTTTCTTT
CDR3: CSAPSEGGQNTEAFF

D: NA
J: TRBJ1-1
V: TRBV28
size: many
DNA: TGTGCCAGCAGCCGAAAACCGAACACTGAAGCTTTCTTT
CDR3: CASSRKPNTEAFF

D: TRBD1
J: TRBJ2-1
V: TRBV5-1
size: few
DNA: TGCGCCAGCAGCATGGACAGGGGGACGTCCAATGAGCAGTTCTTC
CDR3: CASSMDRGTSNEQFF

D: NA
J: TRBJ1-1
V: TRBV20-1
size: NA
DNA: TGCAGTGCTAGTGCTCAGGGGAGTAACACTGAAGCTTTCTTT
CDR3: CSASAQGSNTEAFF

D: TRBD2
J: TRBJ2-3
V: TRBV24-1
size: NA
DNA: TGTGCCACCAGTGATGCCAGCGGGGGCCTGCCTAGCACAGATACGCAGTATTTT
CDR3: CATSDASGGLPSTDTQYF

D: NA
J: TRBJ2-1
V: TRBV5-1
size: many
DNA: TGCGCCAGCAGCATAGGACCTGGGGAGCAGTTCTTC
CDR3: CASSIGPGEQFF

D: NA
J: TRBJ2-7
V: TRBV19
size: NA
DNA: TGTGCCAGTAGTGCACTAACAGGTGGCTCCTACGAGCAGTACTTC
CDR3: CASSALTGGSYEQYF